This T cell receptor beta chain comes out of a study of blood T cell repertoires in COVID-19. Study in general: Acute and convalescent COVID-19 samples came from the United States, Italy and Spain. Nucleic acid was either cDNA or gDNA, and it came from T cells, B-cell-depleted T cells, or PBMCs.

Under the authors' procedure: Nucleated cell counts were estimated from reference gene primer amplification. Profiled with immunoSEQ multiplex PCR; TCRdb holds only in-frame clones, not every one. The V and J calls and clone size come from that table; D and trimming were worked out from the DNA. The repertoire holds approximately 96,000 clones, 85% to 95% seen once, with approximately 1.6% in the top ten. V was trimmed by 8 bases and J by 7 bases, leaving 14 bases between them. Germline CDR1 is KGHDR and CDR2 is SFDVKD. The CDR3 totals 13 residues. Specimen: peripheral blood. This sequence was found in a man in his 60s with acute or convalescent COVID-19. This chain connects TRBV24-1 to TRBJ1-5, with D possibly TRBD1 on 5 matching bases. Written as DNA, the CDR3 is TGTGCCACCATGGGGGGTCCGGAACAGCCCCAGCATTTT. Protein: CATMGGPEQPQHF.